One T cell receptor beta chain is described in this entry. What it recognizes is unknown. The data derive from a study of T cell responses to AZD1222 COVID-19 vaccine. Study details: Timing groups of about 4 and about 12 weeks for second doses were pooled.

TCRdb's table, derived via immunoSEQ multiplex PCR, lists solely in-frame clones and lacks some. The table lists roughly 55,000 clones, around nine tenths of them singletons. CDR3 length: 16 residues. Germline CDR1 MNHEY, CDR2 SMNVEV (reference sequence). Losses at the gene ends were 1 base for V and 4 bases for J; bases not matched to a gene: 5. The study's findings and limits: Spike was spanned by vaccine-associated CD4 TCRs, with dominance at 160-218 and 743-854. Spike-specific TCR repertoires showed rising breadth and depth after two AZD1222 doses. Clonal diversity may have been underestimated, and the donors were mostly white British, with more females than males.

The source is an adult in good health. The rearrangement links TRBV27 to TRBJ1-4, with 8 nucleotides matching TRBD1. The sample consisted of peripheral blood, taken on day 0 of AZD1222 vaccination. CDR3 region: CASSLYGGQGNEKLFF. In nucleotides, the CDR3 is TGTGCCAGCAGTTTATATGGAGGACAGGGTAATGAAAAACTGTTTTTT. The variable domain in full, with the rest retrieved from reference TRBV27 and TRBJ1-4, is EAQVTQNPRYLITVTGKKLTVTCSQNMNHEYMSWYRQDPGLGLRQIYYSMNVEVTDKGDVPEGYKVSRKEKRNFPLILESPSPNQTSLYFCASSLYGGQGNEKLFFGSGTQLSVL.